Following are 18 T cell receptor beta chains from one sample sequenced in a study of OX40 agonist ivuxolimab in advanced cancers. The protocol was immunoSEQ multiplex PCR, while the TCRdb copy is restricted to in-frame clones and leaves out a portion. The data show tens of thousands of clones, around nine tenths seen once. Here the sequenced sample was CD4+ or CD8+ T cells sorted from blood, taken in a trial of the OX40 agonist ivuxolimab. These receptors were collected from an adult with an advanced solid tumor such as melanoma, head and neck, liver or kidney cancer.

The chain has TRBV6-5 and TRBJ2-1, with TRBD2 as a possible D gene (5 bases). Germline-derived CDR1 and CDR2 are MNHEY and SVGAGI. V lost 5 bases, J lost 0 bases, and 11 bases lay in between. The CDR3 spans 15 residues. CDR3 loop: CASSPSGSSYNEQFF. DNA for the CDR3: TGTGCCAGCAGTCCCTCGGGGAGCTCCTACAATGAGCAGTTCTTC.

This clone was recorded once. The gene calls are TRBV11-3 and TRBJ1-2, with D uncertain. The CDR3 spans 17 residues. V gave up 6 bases and J gave up 8 bases, with 28 bases separating them. Germline CDR1 SGHNT, CDR2 YENEEA. CDR3 region: CASSNTIAGLGRGGYTF. The CDR3 DNA sequence: TGTGCCAGCAGTAATACCATAGCTGGGTTAGGCCGTGGAGGCTACACCTTC.

CDR3 DNA: TGTGCCAGCAGCTTAGGTCGGTGGGAAATCTACACCTTC. Protein sequence: CASSLGRWEIYTF. V gene TRBV7-2 combines with J gene TRBJ1-2; D gene ambiguous. This CDR3 spans 13 amino acids. Between the trimmed V and J ends, which lost 1 base and 10 bases, there was a span of 13 bases. The V gene's germline CDR1 is SGHTA and CDR2 FQGNSA.

The chain is built from TRBV12-5 and TRBJ2-5, with 8 bases aligning to TRBD2. V lost 5 bases to trimming and J lost 2 bases; unmatched junction nucleotides: 7. CDR3 length: 15 amino acids. Germline-derived CDR1 and CDR2 are LGHNT and FRNRAP. CDR3 amino acids: CASGPGGAGQETQYF. In DNA form, the CDR3 reads TGTGCTAGTGGTCCGGGGGGGGCTGGGCAAGAGACCCAGTACTTC.

This chain connects TRBV7-2 to TRBJ1-2, with a tentative D call TRBD1 (5 bases). Trimming left V 7 bases short and J 4 bases short, with 16 bases between. Per the germline V gene, CDR1 is SGHTA and CDR2 is FQGNSA. The CDR3 consists of 14 residues. In nucleotides, the CDR3 is TGTGCCAGCACCCCCGATGGGGGATCCTATGGCTACACCTTC. The encoded protein is CASTPDGGSYGYTF.

The V call is TRBV4-1, the J call TRBJ2-6; 8 nucleotides agree with TRBD1. Germline trimming cut 2 bases from V and 0 bases from J; bases unmatched to any gene: 6. From germline, CDR1 is MGHRA and CDR2 YSYEKL. The CDR3 spans 18 residues. The CDR3 DNA sequence: TGCGCCAGCAGCCAATCCCGGACAGGGAACTCTGGGGCCAACGTCCTGACTTTC. As protein: CASSQSRTGNSGANVLTF.

This clone was seen once. V gene TRBV5-8 combines with J gene TRBJ1-6; 11 positions match TRBD1. From germline, CDR1 is SGHTS and CDR2 YDEGEE. The CDR3 loop spans 16 amino acids. Unmatched junction bases numbered 4, after V lost 1 base and J lost 7 bases. The chain's CDR3 is CASSLRTGGRNSPLHF. CDR3 in DNA: TGTGCCAGCAGCTTGAGGACAGGGGGCAGGAATTCACCCCTCCACTTT.

The CDR3 DNA follows: TGCAGTGCTAGCGGCGAGCAGCCCCAGCATTTT. Protein: CSASGEQPQHF. V and J are TRBV20-1 and TRBJ1-5, with D hard to call. In germline, CDR1 is DFQATT, CDR2 SNEGSKA (reference sequence). Trimming took 3 bases from V and 7 from J, leaving 7 bases between them. The CDR3 loop spans 11 amino acids.

This chain connects TRBV7-3 to TRBJ2-6; TRBD1 or TRBD2 may be the D gene (5 bases each). The CDR3 sequence is 16 residues long. Trimming removed 5 bases from V and 0 bases from J, with 11 bases in between. Germline V gene data show CDR1 as SGHTA and CDR2 as FQGTGA. Written as DNA, the CDR3 is TGTGCCAGCAGCCGGGACGGATCCTCTGGGGCCAACGTCCTGACTTTC. Protein sequence: CASSRDGSSGANVLTF.

As to this clone: The sample holds other DNA sequences that translate to the same CDR3. The V call is TRBV28, the J call TRBJ1-2, with a tentative D call TRBD1 (5 bases). Per the germline V gene, CDR1 is MDHEN and CDR2 is SYDVKM. The CDR3 runs 12 residues. The germline V and J ends were trimmed by 4 bases and 3 bases, with 6 bases remaining between them. The CDR3 DNA reads as TGTGCCAGCAGTTGGGGGGACTATGGCTACACCTTC. Protein sequence: CASSWGDYGYTF.

The chain employs TRBV28 and TRBJ1-4; the D gene is possibly TRBD1 (5 bases). Germline CDR1 and CDR2: MDHEN and SYDVKM. CDR3 length: 16 residues. Trimming shortened V by 5 bases and J by 10 bases, and 23 bases separated the two germline ends. The CDR3 protein is CASSTPQGAGVGKLFF. The CDR3, as DNA: TGTGCCAGCAGTACACCCCAAGGGGCGGGGGTAGGAAAACTGTTTTTT. Full variable domain (missing parts from reference TRBV28 and TRBJ1-4): DVKVTQSSRYLVKRTGEKVFLECVQDMDHENMFWYRQDPGLGLRLIYFSYDVKMKEKGDIPEGYSVSREKKERFSLILESASTNQTSMYLCASSTPQGAGVGKLFFGSGTQLSVL.

This clone was seen once. The chain links TRBV11-1 to TRBJ2-5; D possibly corresponds to TRBD2 (5 bases). Per the germline V gene, CDR1 is SGHAT and CDR2 is FQDESV (reference sequence). With 2 bases removed from V and 4 bases from J, the gap between germline ends came to 5 bases. The CDR3 loop spans 12 amino acids. CDR3 protein: CASSLRGETQYF. In DNA, the CDR3 is TGTGCCAGCAGCTTACGGGGAGAGACCCAGTACTTC.

DNA for the CDR3: TGTGCCAGTAGTATTTCCGGACAGGGGCAAGGACAGCCCCAGCATTTT. Its protein is CASSISGQGQGQPQHF. The J gene is TRBJ1-5, the V gene TRBV19, with 9 bases lining up with TRBD1. The CDR3 covers 16 residues. The germline CDR1 and CDR2 sequences are LNHDA and SQIVND (reference sequence). V shed 3 bases and J 7 bases; nucleotides not matched to a gene: 10.

This sequence joins TRBV7-3 and TRBJ2-7; weak D call: TRBD2 (6 bases). The germline V and J ends were trimmed by 3 bases and 0 bases, with 12 bases remaining between them. The CDR3 sequence is 15 residues long. The germline CDR1 and CDR2 sequences are SGHTA and FQGTGA. CDR3 nucleotide sequence: TGTGCCAGCAGCTTCCGGGGAGGACCCTCCTACGAGCAGTACGTC. Its protein product is CASSFRGGPSYEQYV.

This clone has a single count. This rearrangement joins TRBV18 to TRBJ2-5; D unclear. The better agreement between TRBJ2-7 and the DNA end casts doubt on the J call. The length of the CDR3 is 13 residues. Germline loops: CDR1 KGHSH, CDR2 LQKENI. The CDR3 loop is CASSRNSPYEQYF. The CDR3 DNA is TGTGCCAGCTCACGGAACAGCCCCTACGAGCAGTACTTC.

The rearrangement joins TRBV7-8 to TRBJ2-1; D may be TRBD1 (8 bases). V was cut by 5 bases and J by 8 bases, with 19 bases left in between. CDR3 length equals 15 residues. Germline V CDR1 and CDR2: SGHVS, FQNEAQ. CDR3 residues: CASSPGGTGSHEQFF. CDR3 coding DNA: TGTGCCAGCAGCCCCGGGGGGACAGGTTCCCATGAGCAGTTCTTC.

The J gene is TRBJ2-7, the V gene TRBV6-6; D is possibly TRBD2 (5 bases). The CDR3 runs 14 residues. Trimming shortened V by 8 bases and J by 5 bases, and 19 bases separated the two germline ends. Germline CDR1 and CDR2: MNHNY and SVGAGI (reference sequence). The CDR3, as DNA: TGTGCCAGCCGAAAGGCGGGTATCCCCCACGAGCAGTACGTC. This translates into CASRKAGIPHEQYV.

CDR3 coding DNA: TGCGCCAGCCGGCAGGGGGCTGAGACCGGGGAGCTGTTTTTT. Its translation is CASRQGAETGELFF. V gene TRBV5-1 combines with J gene TRBJ2-2; 8 bases are shared with TRBD1. The germline gives CDR1 SGHRS, CDR2 YFSETQ. V dropped 7 bases and J dropped 5; count of bases not matched to a gene: 7. The CDR3 sequence is 14 residues long.